Following are 11 T cell receptor beta chains from one sample sequenced in a study of tumor and adjacent non-tumor tissue in lung cancer. The template was RNA from unsorted bulk tissue. The library came from three nested PCR rounds adapted from ARM-PCR protocols. MiXCR, applied by TCRdb to the multiplex PCR reads, yields one record per CDR3 protein. Among more than 85,000 distinct CDR3 sequences listed, about 87% were seen once. Sequenced: lung tumor tissue. Source of these receptors: a man in his 70s with non-small cell lung cancer.

Concerning this clonotype itself: Sequence at one end of the junction differs from germline and may be a read error. The genes are TRBV29-1 and TRBJ1-1; D possibly corresponds to TRBD1 (6 bases). This CDR3 contains 13 residues. Germline values: CDR1 SQVTM, CDR2 ANQGSEA. CDR3 in DNA: TGCAGCGCCTCGGGGGCCAAGAACATTGAAGCTTTCTTT. It encodes CSASGAKNIEAFF.

The chain is built from TRBV10-3 and TRBJ2-1; D perhaps matches TRBD2 (5 bases). This CDR3 is 15 amino acids long. Trimming shortened V by 5 bases and J by 0 bases, and 11 bases separated the two germline ends. Germline CDR1 reads ENHRY; CDR2 reads SYGVKD. The CDR3 nucleotides read TGTGCCATCAGTACGTACCGGGACTCCTACAATGAGCAGTTCTTC. Its protein product is CAISTYRDSYNEQFF.

The V and J genes are TRBV4-1 and TRBJ2-7; 9 nucleotides align to TRBD2. The CDR3 totals 16 residues. Germline trimming cut 7 bases from V and 7 bases from J; bases unmatched to any gene: 17. CDR1 is MGHRA, CDR2 YSYEKL, per germline. This CDR3 is CASNRTLAGEGEEQYF. As DNA, the CDR3 is TGCGCCAGCAACCGGACATTAGCGGGAGAGGGGGAGGAGCAGTACTTC.

Points on this clonotype: Since no conserved phenylalanine or tryptophan closes the CDR3, a read error is the likely cause. It is unclear where the CDR3 begins or ends on the DNA, so no DNA is shown, and the CDR3 is as TCRdb lists it. This chain uses TRBV11-1 with TRBJ1-2; no DNA check was done on the table's D call, TRBD1. CDR1 SGHAT and CDR2 FQDESV come from the germline V gene (reference sequence). The CDR3 length is 15 residues, termini included. The CDR3 protein is CASSLDGTTSDGCTS.

About this clonotype: Germline and junction disagree at one end, which may indicate a read error. This sequence joins TRBV10-1 and TRBJ2-1, with a possible D match to TRBD1 (5 bases). The length of the CDR3 is 15 residues. Germline V gene data show CDR1 as WNHNN and CDR2 as SYGVQD (reference sequence). The CDR3 loop reads CASCERSGLGNKQFF. The CDR3 coding sequence is TGCGCCAGCTGTGAACGTTCAGGGCTAGGCAATAAGCAGTTCTTC.

The V and J genes are TRBV29-1 and TRBJ1-1, with D possibly TRBD1 on 5 matching bases. Per the germline V gene, CDR1 is SQVTM and CDR2 is ANQGSEA. This CDR3 has 12 amino acids. The CDR3 sequence is CCARGQGLEPFF. CDR3 nucleotides: TGCTGCGCACGGGGCCAGGGCCTCGAACCTTTCTTT.

On this clonotype itself: This may stem from a read error, because a much larger clone lies one nucleotide away. This chain links TRBV28 with TRBJ1-5; TRBD1 is a possible D gene (5 bases). V was cut by 5 bases and J by 11 bases, with 16 bases left in between. The CDR3 consists of 13 residues. The germline V gene has CDR1 MDHEN and CDR2 SYDVKM. The CDR3 sequence: CASSVAGTQSQHF. In nucleotides, the CDR3 is TGTGCCAGCAGTGTGGCGGGGACCCAGTCCCAGCATTTT.

On this clonotype: Lacking the conserved final phenylalanine or tryptophan, this CDR3 likely reflects a read error. The rearrangement uses TRBV11-3 and TRBJ2-7; D may be TRBD2 (6 bases). The length of the CDR3 is 14 residues. Germline V gene data show CDR1 as SGHNT and CDR2 as YENEEA. For the CDR3, the DNA is TGTGTCAACAGCTTGTCGGCGGGGTCGTACGAGCAGTACCTC. Translation gives CVNSLSAGSYEQYL.

About this clonotype itself: Germline is not matched at one junction end, which may reflect a read error. J is TRBJ2-1 and V is TRBV10-2; the D gene is possibly TRBD2 (5 bases). There are 15 residues in the CDR3. Looked up from germline, CDR1 is WSHSY and CDR2 is SAAADI. The CDR3 nucleotides are TGCGCCAGCAGGTTCCCGGGATCCTCTTCTCATGATCAGTTCTTC. Translation gives CASRFPGSSSHDQFF.

Of note for this clonotype: One end of the junction does not line up with germline, which may come from a read error. The chain carries TRBV20-1 and TRBJ2-2; the D gene is possibly TRBD2 (6 bases). Germline loops: CDR1 DFQATT, CDR2 SNEGSKA (reference sequence). The CDR3 is made up of 14 amino acids. The CDR3 DNA is TGCAGTGCTCGGGACTTCGGGAACACCGGGGAGCTGTCTTTT. Amino acid sequence: CSARDFGNTGELSF.

To note about this clonotype: As the CDR3 is not closed by the conserved phenylalanine or tryptophan, this likely results from a read error. The chain has TRBV11-2 and TRBJ2-3; D ambiguous. Germline CDR1 and CDR2: SGHAT and FQNNGV. The CDR3 has 13 residues. V lost 10 bases and J lost 2, with 13 bases in between. DNA of the CDR3: TGTGCCACGTCTAGTCGGACCACAGATACGCAGTATTTA. Its protein is CATSSRTTDTQYL.